Following are 18 T cell receptor beta chains from one sample sequenced in a study of beta chain features in type 1 diabetes. All of the isolated RNA was reverse transcribed, so expressed TCRB transcripts were sequenced. The method was immunoSEQ multiplex PCR; TCRdb's version includes in-frame clones alone and lacks a portion of them. Among 900,000 or so clones listed, roughly 15% were seen once. Sequencing input: naive CD4+ T cells from blood. The receptors here all came from a woman in her late teens or twenties in good health.

This clone has just a few counts. This chain uses TRBV5-1 with TRBJ1-2; D unclear. The V end lost 1 base, the J end lost 6 bases, and 10 bases lay between the germline ends. CDR3 length: 13 residues. Germline V gene data show CDR1 as SGHRS and CDR2 as YFSETQ. Written as DNA, the CDR3 is TGCGCCAGCAGCTTGTTTTCCGGAGATGGCTACACCTTC. It codes for CASSLFSGDGYTF.

V is TRBV6-1 and J is TRBJ2-5, with D unresolved. The germline gives CDR1 MNHNS, CDR2 SASEGT. The length of the CDR3 is 11 residues. V lost 10 bases to trimming and J lost 5 bases, with 11 bases between them. CDR3 in DNA: TGTGCCACCCTGAACGGGGAGACCCAGTACTTC. Protein: CATLNGETQYF.

This clone was observed a few times. V is TRBV7-9 and J is TRBJ1-3; no reliable D call. V was pared by 2 bases and J by 0 bases, with 8 bases between. CDR3 length equals 15 residues. CDR1 is SEHNR and CDR2 is FQNEAQ in the germline V gene (reference sequence). The CDR3 coding sequence is TGTGCCAGCAGCTTAAGAGGGATCTCTGGAAACACCATATATTTT. Translated: CASSLRGISGNTIYF.

This clone was recorded a few times. This chain connects TRBV7-2 to TRBJ1-3; D uncertain. CDR3 length: 15 amino acids. Trimming shortened V by 4 bases and J by 4 bases, and 14 bases separated the two germline ends. CDR1 SGHTA and CDR2 FQGNSA come from the germline V gene. The CDR3 DNA reads as TGTGCCAGCAGCTCAGGACCCCTGAGGGGAAACACCATATATTTT. This gives the protein CASSSGPLRGNTIYF.

This clone turned up a few times. The V and J genes are TRBV2 and TRBJ2-2, with 7 nucleotides matching TRBD1. There are 17 residues in the CDR3. J was trimmed by 0 bases and V by 5 bases; bases with no gene match: 9. CDR1 is SNHLY and CDR2 is FYNNEI in the germline V gene. The CDR3 bases are TGTGCCAGCAGTCAGTTTGTAGGACAGGCGAACACCGGGGAGCTGTTTTTT. Its protein is CASSQFVGQANTGELFF.

The chain carries TRBV7-2 and TRBJ2-3; D remains unclear. CDR3 size: 15 residues. The V end was cut by 1 base, the J end by 4 bases, with 12 bases between. Germline V gene sequence: CDR1 SGHTA, CDR2 FQGNSA. The CDR3 region has the DNA TGTGCCAGCAGCTTAGTGGCAAGAGATGCAGATACGCAGTATTTT. Translating it yields CASSLVARDADTQYF.

This clone was observed a handful of times. This sequence joins TRBV14 and TRBJ2-5; no reliable D call. The CDR3 has 12 amino acids. Germline assignment: CDR1 SGHDN and CDR2 FVKESK. Trimming took 3 bases from V and 4 from J, leaving 6 bases between them. CDR3 nucleotide sequence: TGTGCCAGCAGCCAGGCCGGAGAGACCCAGTACTTC. Translation gives CASSQAGETQYF. The whole variable domain, remainder taken from reference TRBV14 and TRBJ2-5, is EAGVTQFPSHSVIEKGQTVTLRCDPISGHDNLYWYRRVMGKEIKFLLHFVKESKQDESGMPNNRFLAERTGGTYSTLKVQPAELEDSGVYFCASSQAGETQYFGPGTRLLVL.

This clone was counted between two and nine times. The rearrangement links TRBV11-2 to TRBJ2-1; TRBD1 matches at 10 bases. Unmatched junction bases numbered 5, after V lost 0 bases and J lost 6 bases. Per germline, CDR1 SGHAT and CDR2 FQNNGV. CDR3 length: 16 amino acids. The CDR3 spells CASSLDGTGARNEQFF. The CDR3 region has the DNA TGTGCCAGCAGCTTAGATGGGACAGGGGCGCGCAATGAGCAGTTCTTC.

This chain uses TRBV10-3 with TRBJ2-7, with TRBD2 identical over 7 bases. The CDR3 sequence is 18 residues long. Germline CDR1 and CDR2: ENHRY and SYGVKD. The V segment lost 4 bases and the J segment 3 bases; nucleotides outside the gene matches: 18. DNA for the CDR3: TGTGCCATCAGTGGTCCCCCAGGGAGGGAGAGGAGGAGCTACGAGCAGTACTTC. Translating gives CAISGPPGRERRSYEQYF.

This clone came up a few times. The gene calls are TRBV7-9 and TRBJ2-1; 10 bases match TRBD2. The CDR3 is 15 amino acids. J lost 7 bases, V lost 5 bases, and 8 bases had no gene match. The V gene's germline CDR1 is SEHNR and CDR2 FQNEAQ (reference sequence). The CDR3 loop reads CASSPSGRRMNEQFF. DNA for the CDR3: TGTGCCAGCAGCCCTAGCGGGAGAAGAATGAATGAGCAGTTCTTC. Looking up the rest from reference TRBV7-9 and TRBJ2-1 gives the full variable domain: DTGVSQNPRHKITKRGQNVTFRCDPISEHNRLYWYRQTLGQGPEFLTYFQNEAQLEKSRLLSDRFSAERPKGSFSTLEIQRTEQGDSAMYLCASSPSGRRMNEQFFGPGTRLTVL.

This clone was counted only a few times. This chain links TRBV11-1 with TRBJ2-1; TRBD1 aligns across 7 bases. The CDR3 runs 18 residues. With V trimmed by 1 base and J by 2 bases, 11 bases remained unmatched. CDR1 and CDR2 from the germline V gene are SGHAT and FQDESV (reference sequence). In nucleotides, the CDR3 is TGTGCCAGCAGCTTAGAGTTGCGACAGGGCCGCGCCTACAATGAGCAGTTCTTC. Translated, it gives CASSLELRQGRAYNEQFF.

This clone occurred a few times. V and J are TRBV7-9 and TRBJ2-1; D remains ambiguous. This CDR3 has 13 residues. The germline gives CDR1 SEHNR, CDR2 FQNEAQ (reference sequence). Deletions cut 1 base from V and 10 bases from J, with 11 bases between. This CDR3 is CASSLDLFREQFF. Here the CDR3 DNA reads TGTGCCAGCAGCTTAGATCTCTTTCGGGAGCAGTTCTTC.

This clone was counted a few times. V usage is TRBV29-1 and J usage is TRBJ2-7, with D possibly TRBD1 on 5 matching bases. The CDR3 has 14 amino acids. With 1 base removed from V and 2 bases from J, the gap between germline ends came to 12 bases. Looked up from germline, CDR1 is SQVTM and CDR2 is ANQGSEA. CDR3 coding DNA: TGCAGCGTTGAAGTTGATACAGGCACCTACGAGCAGTACTTC. This codes for CSVEVDTGTYEQYF.

V and J are TRBV2 and TRBJ2-1; no reliable D call. Germline V CDR1 and CDR2: SNHLY, FYNNEI. The V end lost 10 bases, the J end lost 0 bases, and 10 bases lay between the germline ends. This CDR3 spans 13 amino acids. CDR3 nucleotides: TGTGCCACCCAGGCATACTCCTACAATGAGCAGTTCTTC. Its protein is CATQAYSYNEQFF.

The chain employs TRBV28 and TRBJ1-3, with TRBD1 as a possible D gene (5 bases). Per the germline V gene, CDR1 is MDHEN and CDR2 is SYDVKM. Trimming stripped 2 bases from V and 4 bases from J, with 6 bases between. The CDR3 is 13 amino acids. As DNA, the CDR3 is TGTGCCAGCAGTTTAAACAGGGGAAACACCATATATTTT. Amino acids: CASSLNRGNTIYF.

This chain connects TRBV19 to TRBJ1-1, with D hard to call. The germline V and J ends were trimmed by 5 bases and 1 base, with 11 bases remaining between them. This CDR3 has 14 residues. CDR1 and CDR2 (germline): LNHDA, SQIVND (reference sequence). The CDR3: CASSWGLGNTEAFF. In DNA, the CDR3 is TGTGCCAGTAGTTGGGGATTGGGGAACACTGAAGCTTTCTTT.

This clone occurred many times. V is TRBV14 and J is TRBJ2-2; D may correspond to TRBD1 or TRBD2 (5 bases each). Per germline, CDR1 SGHDN and CDR2 FVKESK. Trimming cost V 1 base and J 0 bases, with 9 bases left between them. This CDR3 has 16 residues. CDR3 coding DNA: TGTGCCAGCAGCCAAGGGCCGGGACCGAACACCGGGGAGCTGTTTTTT. Its protein product is CASSQGPGPNTGELFF.

The genes are TRBV6-6 and TRBJ2-7; the D is unclear. The V gene's germline CDR1 is MNHNY and CDR2 SVGAGI (reference sequence). The V end lost 8 bases, the J end lost 1 base, and 9 bases lay between the germline ends. The CDR3 is 12 residues long. The CDR3 region has the DNA TGTGCCAGCTTGAGTAGTTCCTACGAGCAGTACTTC. It specifies CASLSSSYEQYF.